These T cell receptor beta chains were read from a single sample in a study of blood T cell repertoires in COVID-19. Sequencing was performed with immunoSEQ multiplex PCR; in TCRdb, only in-frame clones are kept and a portion is missing. Here the sample spans roughly 360,000 clones, 88% being singletons. The sample comprised PBMCs or T cells enriched from blood (not recorded which). These receptors came from a young woman with acute COVID-19. The CDR3 runs from the conserved cysteine through the conserved F or W. D genes are given only for firm matches. Part of the rows lack a size; the others show once, few, many or a class for expanded clones.

j_call clone_size v_call d_call cdr3_nt cdr3_aa
TRBJ2-1 . TRBV6-5 TRBD1 TGTGCCAGCAGTTACTGGGGGACAGACGAGCAGTTCTTC CASSYWGTDEQFF
TRBJ1-2 . TRBV10-3 . TGTGCCATCAGTGAGACCGGGGAAGTTTATGGCTACACCTTC CAISETGEVYGYTF
TRBJ2-5 . TRBV18 . TGTGCCAGCTCACCTACATCGGCAGGGGAAGAGACCCAGTACTTC CASSPTSAGEETQYF
TRBJ2-7 once TRBV11-1 TRBD2 TGTGCCAGCAGCTTAGTGACTAGCGGGGGGTCGCCGCAGTACTTC CASSLVTSGGSPQYF
TRBJ1-1 . TRBV7-8 . TGTGCCAGCAGCTTAGAAGTAGCTGGGTCTAGCGCGGGAGCTTTCTTT CASSLEVAGSSAGAFF
TRBJ1-1 . TRBV25-1 . TGTGCCAGCAGTGAATCGGGAGGGAGGAAAGCTTTCTTT CASSESGGRKAFF
TRBJ1-2 . TRBV6-2/TRBV6-3 . TGTGCCAGCAGTCGCCCCCAGTTGTCAGGCACCGATGGCTACACCTTC CASSRPQLSGTDGYTF
TRBJ2-1 . TRBV27 . TGTGCCAGCAGCAGCAGGGGCGTTTCCTACAATGAGCAGTTCTTC CASSSRGVSYNEQFF
TRBJ1-5 . TRBV6-6 . TGTGCCAGCAGCCTTACCGGGACAAGCAATCAGCCCCAGCATTTT CASSLTGTSNQPQHF
TRBJ2-3 . TRBV21-1 . TGTGCCAGCAGCAACCATCCCCCCCTAGAAACTAGCACAGATACGCAGTATTTT CASSNHPPLETSTDTQYF
TRBJ2-7 . TRBV7-3 TRBD1 TGTGCCAGCAGCTTAACGGGGACAGGGTACTACGAGCAGTACTTC CASSLTGTGYYEQYF
TRBJ2-1 . TRBV4-1 . TGCGCCAGCAGCCAAGATTACACTTATGGCGGTGAGCAGTTCTTC CASSQDYTYGGEQFF
TRBJ2-1 . TRBV25-1 . TGTGCCAGCACCCGGGGAAGCCCCTACAATGAGCAGTTCTTC CASTRGSPYNEQFF
TRBJ2-7 . TRBV7-9 TRBD1 TGTGCCAGCAGCCAGCCAGGACAGGCCGAGTACTTC CASSQPGQAEYF
TRBJ2-3 few TRBV9 TRBD1 TGTGCCAGCAGCGTAGCCACGGGGACAGGCCTTTTTGCAGATACGCAGTATTTT CASSVATGTGLFADTQYF
TRBJ1-5 . TRBV19 . TGTGCCAGTAGTATGCGCTTCCCCCCTAGCAATCAGCCCCAGCATTTT CASSMRFPPSNQPQHF
TRBJ2-1 . TRBV7-8 . TGTGCCAGCAGCTTATCTCGGGGATCTTACAATGAGCAGTTCTTC CASSLSRGSYNEQFF
TRBJ1-3 . TRBV30 TRBD1 TGTGCCTGGAGCCGGGACAGGGTCGGAAACACCATATATTTT CAWSRDRVGNTIYF
TRBJ2-3 . TRBV7-2 TRBD1 TGTGCCAGCAGCTTAGGGACAGGGTTCACAGATACGCAGTATTTT CASSLGTGFTDTQYF
TRBJ2-2 . TRBV5-1 TRBD2 TGCGCCAGCCGAATGGGACTAGCGGGGGCTATGGCCGGGGAGCTGTTTTTT CASRMGLAGAMAGELFF
TRBJ1-2 . TRBV2 TRBD1 TGTGCCAGCAGGGGAAGGGACAGGGGCCCTTATGGCTACACCTTC CASRGRDRGPYGYTF
TRBJ1-2 . TRBV24-1 . TGTGCCACCAGTGATTCAGGGCAGGGAATCGACGGCTACACCTTC CATSDSGQGIDGYTF
TRBJ1-5 . TRBV19 . TGTGCCAGTAGACCAGACAGTCCCAAGCATTTT CASRPDSPKHF
TRBJ2-2 . TRBV4-1 TRBD2 TGCGCCAGCAGCCAATTGCTAGCGGGGGCTGGGGAGCTGTTTTTT CASSQLLAGAGELFF
TRBJ2-1 . TRBV7-2 . TGTGCCAGCAGCTTAGGAGCCCAGCGGGTCGTAACCTACAATGAGCAGTTCTTC CASSLGAQRVVTYNEQFF
TRBJ2-1 . TRBV29-1 TRBD1 TGCAGCGTTCGGACAGGGTCCTACAATGAGCAGTTCTTC CSVRTGSYNEQFF
TRBJ1-2 once TRBV18 TRBD1 TGTGCCAGCTCCCCAGGGACAGAACTTTATGGCTACACCTTC CASSPGTELYGYTF
TRBJ2-1 once TRBV7-2 TRBD1 TGTGCCAGCAGCCCAGTCCCGGGACAGGTATACAATGAGCAGTTCTTC CASSPVPGQVYNEQFF
TRBJ1-1 . TRBV12-3/TRBV12-4 . TGTGCCAGCAGGAGGGAGGGACGCACTGAAGCTTTCTTT CASRREGRTEAFF
TRBJ2-7 once TRBV7-9 . TGTGCCAGCAGCCCACCCCCCTGGGCCGAGCAGTACTTC CASSPPPWAEQYF
TRBJ1-2 . TRBV15 TRBD1 TGTGCCACCAGCAGAGAACAGGGGGACTACACCTTC CATSREQGDYTF
TRBJ2-3 . TRBV6-4 TRBD2 TGTGCCAGCAGTATCAGCGGGGGGGCCACAGATACGCAGTATTTT CASSISGGATDTQYF
TRBJ1-1 . TRBV19 . TGTGCCAGTAGTATAGGGAGGAACACTGAAGCTTTCTTT CASSIGRNTEAFF
TRBJ1-6 . TRBV6-5 . TGTGCCAGCAGAAAGGACAGTTCCTATAATTCACCCCTCCACTTT CASRKDSSYNSPLHF
TRBJ1-2 once TRBV6-1 . TGTGCCAGCAGTGACCGACCAGGCGTTACCTCCTATGGCTACACCTTC CASSDRPGVTSYGYTF
TRBJ1-3 . TRBV7-9 . TGTGCCAGCAGCTCAGGACAGATACCTTCTGGAAACACCATATATTTT CASSSGQIPSGNTIYF